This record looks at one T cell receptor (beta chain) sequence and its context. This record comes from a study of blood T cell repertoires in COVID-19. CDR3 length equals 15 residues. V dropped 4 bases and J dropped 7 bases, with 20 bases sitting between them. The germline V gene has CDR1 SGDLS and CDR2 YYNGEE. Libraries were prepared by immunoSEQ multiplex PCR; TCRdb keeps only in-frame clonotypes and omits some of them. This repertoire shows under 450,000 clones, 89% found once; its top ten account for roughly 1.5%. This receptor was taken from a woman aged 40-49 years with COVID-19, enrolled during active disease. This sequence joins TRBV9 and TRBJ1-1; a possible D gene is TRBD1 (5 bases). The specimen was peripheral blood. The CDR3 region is CASSPHNIVDSEAFF. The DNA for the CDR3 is TGTGCCAGCAGCCCCCATAACATTGTTGACAGTGAAGCTTTCTTT.